The T cell receptor beta chain described here comes from a study of PD-1 blockade in classical Hodgkin lymphoma (dated by TCRdb to between 2020 and 2021). Some background on the complete study: Nivolumab dosing was 3 mg/kg intravenously every 2 weeks, continuing until either disease progression or unacceptable toxicity. To define a peripheral blood immune signature of response to PD-1 blockade in classical Hodgkin lymphoma, the study combined TCR beta sequencing with CyTOF.

With respect to this clone: Which antigen it targets is not known. It has no much larger one-base neighbor in the sample; base qualities were not kept.

Spanning cysteine to phenylalanine, the CDR3 consists of 15 amino acids. The sequence is cut down to CDR3 DNA, 45 bases in frame from base 1. The trim is 4 bases for V and 1 base for J, with a gap of 13 bases between the germline ends. The germline V gene (reference sequence) gives CDR1 as MNHNY and CDR2 as SVGAGI. The Qiagen DNeasy kit was used to extract genomic DNA from unsorted PBMCs and from the negatively selected CD4+ and CD8+ fractions. TCR beta CDR3 regions were amplified by immunoSEQ multiplex PCR using primers annealing to V and J segments. A synthetic immune receptor repertoire was used to minimize amplification bias, and any remaining bias was removed computationally after sequencing. Under the source paper's analysis protocol: Repertoire diversity was quantified as the Shannon entropy index using custom Python scripts. Unsorted, CD4+ and CD8+ repertoires were analyzed separately, except for combined analyses in which CD4+ and CD8+ sequences were merged in silico. A clone counted as expanded when the clone's frequency after treatment rose at least 2-fold relative to C1D1, and clones undetected at baseline were given a pseudocount of 0.5. Singleton clones were defined as clones with 0 or 1 copy at C1D1, and non-singleton clones were defined as clones with 2 or more copies. Clones expanded in unsorted samples were labelled as CD4+, CD8+ or unknown by matching protein sequences in sorted samples from the same patient. Wilcoxon tests were applied to paired samples to test diversity changes from C1D1 to C4D1. The table was pulled from immuneACCESS by TCRdb, which kept in-frame rearrangements only. Such tables lose some clones; where checked, under half of the loss comes from unresolved V genes, and the rest has no known cause. Clone size and the V and J calls come from that table; the DNA yielded D and trimming. The sample table lists around 40,000 clones, 70% to 80% of them with a count of one. The top ten hold 10% to 11% of the sample.

Interpreted using the paper, the time point label stands for: cycle 1 day 1 (C1D1), immediately before nivolumab initiation. Every trial patient had relapsed following autologous stem cell transplantation, and prior brentuximab vedotin exposure was what differed among cohorts A, B and C. A total of over 55 patients with relapsed/refractory classical Hodgkin lymphoma made up the trial cohort, and each patient's best overall response was complete response, partial response or progressive disease. Trial patients were treated with single-agent nivolumab in the multi-cohort phase II CheckMate 205 trial. An independent review committee assessed best overall response using the 2007 International Working Group response criteria. Trial PBMCs were collected immediately before nivolumab initiation (C1D1) and during therapy at cycle 2 day 1 and cycle 4 day 1. Peripheral blood was collected in 8 mL Vacutainer Cell Preparation Tubes, from which PBMCs were isolated by centrifugation and then cryopreserved.

What the study reported, not specific to this receptor: A significant rise by C4D1 was seen in CD4+ but not CD8+ TCR diversity (p=0.0027 vs p=0.16), with the rise being most apparent in complete responders (p=0.02). Trial patients with a complete response had baseline diversity similar to that of newly diagnosed patients, while partial responders and progressors had significantly lower diversity. The study covered only a single clinical trial cohort, and the causes of the repertoire differences, possibly disease activity or prior therapy, were still not defined. Lower diversity was observed in patients in whom nivolumab was started less than 1 year after ASCT, and these patients were excluded from later analyses so that confounding by immune reconstitution would be avoided. Baseline TCR diversity was reported to be lower in newly diagnosed patients than in healthy donors and to be lower still in relapsed/refractory patients.

The chain uses TRBV6-6 and TRBJ1-1; TRBD1 might be the D gene, on 6 matching bases. The material sequenced was peripheral blood mononuclear cells (PBMCs), taken at baseline. This receptor was taken from a human donor with classical Hodgkin lymphoma. The CDR3 region reads CASSSTGIANTEAFF. The base sequence is TGTGCCAGCAGTTCGACAGGCATAGCGAACACTGAAGCTTTCTTT.